The T cell receptor (beta chain) described here comes from a study of blood T cell repertoires in COVID-19. Overall study: The United States, Italy and Spain supplied acute and convalescent COVID-19 samples. PBMCs, B-cell-depleted T cells, or T cells were the source of the cDNA or gDNA that made up the material.

This clone has only one observation. In the authors' workflow: Reference gene primer amplification yielded estimated nucleated cell counts. Here immunoSEQ multiplex PCR was the method, and the copy in TCRdb shows in-frame clones only, minus some. That table is the source of V, J and clone size, and D and trimming were worked out from the DNA. The sample shows 150,000 to 200,000 clones, 70% to 90% of them seen only once. The clonotype was recovered from a human donor in a cohort sampled during active COVID-19. The source material was peripheral blood.

Written as DNA, the CDR3 is TGTGCCAGTACCGCCGGCGGGGACAGGGGGCGACACGAGCAGTACTTC. Protein: CASTAGGDRGRHEQYF. The gene calls are TRBV19 and TRBJ2-7; TRBD1 matches 12 bases. This CDR3 is 16 amino acids long. J lost 5 bases, V lost 7 bases, and 12 bases had no gene match. Germline CDR1 and CDR2: LNHDA and SQIVND (reference sequence).